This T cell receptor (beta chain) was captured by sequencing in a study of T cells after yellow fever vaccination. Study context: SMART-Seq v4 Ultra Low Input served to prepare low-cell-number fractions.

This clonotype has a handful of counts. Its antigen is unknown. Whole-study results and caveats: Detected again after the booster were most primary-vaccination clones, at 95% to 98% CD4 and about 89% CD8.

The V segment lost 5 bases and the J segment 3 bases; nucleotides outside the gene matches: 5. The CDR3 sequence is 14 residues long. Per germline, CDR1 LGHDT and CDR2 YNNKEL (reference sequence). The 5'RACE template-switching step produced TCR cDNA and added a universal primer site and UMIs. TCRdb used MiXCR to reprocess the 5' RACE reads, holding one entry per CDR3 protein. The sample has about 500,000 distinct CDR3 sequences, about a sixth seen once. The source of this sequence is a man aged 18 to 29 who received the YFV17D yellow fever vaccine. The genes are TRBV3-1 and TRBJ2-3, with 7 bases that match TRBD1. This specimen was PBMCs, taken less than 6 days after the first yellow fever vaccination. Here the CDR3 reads CASSNDRATDTQYF. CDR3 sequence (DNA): TGTGCCAGCAGCAATGACAGGGCGACAGATACGCAGTATTTT.